Listed below are T cell receptor beta chains from one sample, sequenced in a study of blood T cell repertoires in COVID-19. Sequenced by immunoSEQ multiplex PCR; TCRdb stores in-frame clones only, minus some. In the table there are some 150,000 clones, 81% of which are singletons. Sequencing used peripheral blood. The receptors were gathered from a woman in her fifties or sixties with active or convalescent COVID-19. The CDR3 runs from the conserved cysteine through the conserved F or W. The order of the fields is J gene, clone size, V gene, D gene, CDR3 protein, CDR3 DNA. A D gene is named only where the DNA matches it firmly. Some rows mark clone size as missing; the rest say once, few, many or name a class of expanded clone.

j_call: TRBJ1-1
clone_size: .
v_call: TRBV19
d_call: .
cdr3_aa: CASSPWVRGTEAFF
cdr3_nt: TGTGCCAGTAGTCCCTGGGTCAGGGGCACTGAAGCTTTCTTT

j_call: TRBJ2-7
clone_size: .
v_call: TRBV28
d_call: TRBD1
cdr3_aa: CASREQGVSYEQYF
cdr3_nt: TGTGCCAGCAGGGAACAGGGGGTCTCCTACGAGCAGTACTTC

j_call: TRBJ1-1
clone_size: .
v_call: TRBV6-2/TRBV6-3
d_call: .
cdr3_aa: CASSYSQGTTEAFF
cdr3_nt: TGTGCCAGCAGTTACTCTCAGGGGACCACTGAAGCTTTCTTT

j_call: TRBJ2-4
clone_size: .
v_call: TRBV7-2
d_call: .
cdr3_aa: CASSLAMEGNIQYF
cdr3_nt: TGTGCCAGCAGCTTGGCGATGGAGGGAAACATTCAGTACTTC

j_call: TRBJ2-5
clone_size: .
v_call: TRBV4-1
d_call: .
cdr3_aa: CASSQAGGRRETQYF
cdr3_nt: TGCGCCAGCAGCCAAGCCGGGGGGCGTCGGGAGACCCAGTACTTC

j_call: TRBJ2-4
clone_size: .
v_call: TRBV3-1/TRBV3-2
d_call: TRBD2
cdr3_aa: CASTLSRAGGGNIQYF
cdr3_nt: TGTGCCAGCACCCTCTCGCGGGCGGGAGGGGGGAACATTCAGTACTTC

j_call: TRBJ2-1
clone_size: .
v_call: TRBV19
d_call: TRBD1
cdr3_aa: CASSIPDRVNEQFF
cdr3_nt: TGTGCCAGTAGTATACCCGACAGGGTCAATGAGCAGTTCTTC

j_call: TRBJ2-5
clone_size: .
v_call: TRBV11-1
d_call: .
cdr3_aa: CASSYDRFQETQYF
cdr3_nt: TGTGCCAGCAGCTATGACAGGTTTCAAGAGACCCAGTACTTC

j_call: TRBJ2-5
clone_size: .
v_call: TRBV19
d_call: TRBD2
cdr3_aa: CASSTGLAGKETQYF
cdr3_nt: TGTGCCAGTAGTACGGGACTAGCGGGAAAGGAGACCCAGTACTTC

j_call: TRBJ2-3
clone_size: .
v_call: TRBV18
d_call: TRBD2
cdr3_aa: CASSPQGGLNTQYF
cdr3_nt: TGTGCCAGCTCCCCTCAGGGAGGGCTGAATACGCAGTATTTT

j_call: TRBJ2-1
clone_size: .
v_call: TRBV7-2
d_call: .
cdr3_aa: CASSATGFNEQFF
cdr3_nt: TGTGCCAGCAGCGCCACAGGGTTCAATGAGCAGTTCTTC

j_call: TRBJ2-1
clone_size: .
v_call: TRBV5-1
d_call: TRBD1
cdr3_aa: CASSVGQGSFNEQFF
cdr3_nt: TGCGCCAGCAGCGTGGGACAGGGGAGTTTCAATGAGCAGTTCTTC

j_call: TRBJ1-6
clone_size: .
v_call: TRBV30
d_call: .
cdr3_aa: CAWDTRGRANSPLHF
cdr3_nt: TGTGCCTGGGACACAAGAGGCAGAGCGAATTCACCCCTCCACTTT

j_call: TRBJ1-4
clone_size: .
v_call: TRBV28
d_call: TRBD1
cdr3_aa: CASRMTGGNEKLFF
cdr3_nt: TGTGCCAGCAGAATGACAGGGGGTAATGAAAAACTGTTTTTT

j_call: TRBJ2-5
clone_size: .
v_call: TRBV3-1/TRBV3-2
d_call: .
cdr3_aa: CASSQDSQGRTQYF
cdr3_nt: TGTGCCAGCAGCCAAGATTCGCAGGGAAGGACCCAGTACTTC

j_call: TRBJ1-2
clone_size: once
v_call: TRBV28
d_call: .
cdr3_aa: CASRPRGNLRGYTF
cdr3_nt: TGTGCCAGCAGACCAAGGGGTAACCTTCGTGGCTACACCTTC

j_call: TRBJ2-1
clone_size: .
v_call: TRBV24-1
d_call: TRBD2
cdr3_aa: CATSDSAGGRDEQFF
cdr3_nt: TGTGCCACCAGTGACTCAGCGGGGGGGCGGGATGAGCAGTTCTTC

j_call: TRBJ2-2
clone_size: .
v_call: TRBV7-7
d_call: .
cdr3_aa: CASSPRASRNAGELFF
cdr3_nt: TGTGCTAGCAGCCCCAGGGCGTCGCGGAACGCCGGGGAGCTGTTTTTT

j_call: TRBJ1-2
clone_size: .
v_call: TRBV19
d_call: .
cdr3_aa: CASSIQGTPNYGYTF
cdr3_nt: TGTGCCAGTAGTATCCAAGGGACTCCTAACTATGGCTACACCTTC

j_call: TRBJ1-5
clone_size: .
v_call: TRBV27
d_call: .
cdr3_aa: CASSTISNQPQHF
cdr3_nt: TGTGCCAGCAGTACAATTAGCAATCAGCCCCAGCATTTT

j_call: TRBJ1-3
clone_size: once
v_call: TRBV18
d_call: TRBD1
cdr3_aa: CASSQTPLGQGANTIYF
cdr3_nt: TGTGCCAGCTCACAGACCCCGCTGGGACAGGGGGCGAACACCATATATTTT

j_call: TRBJ2-1
clone_size: .
v_call: TRBV19
d_call: TRBD2
cdr3_aa: CASRSGRVDEQFF
cdr3_nt: TGTGCCAGTAGAAGCGGGAGGGTCGATGAGCAGTTCTTC

j_call: TRBJ2-3
clone_size: .
v_call: TRBV3-1/TRBV3-2
d_call: TRBD2
cdr3_aa: CASSRRAGGTGTDTQYF
cdr3_nt: TGTGCCAGCAGCCGTCGGGCGGGGGGGACTGGCACAGATACGCAGTATTTT

j_call: TRBJ2-7
clone_size: .
v_call: TRBV6-1
d_call: .
cdr3_aa: CATNLQGGSYEQYF
cdr3_nt: TGTGCCACCAATCTCCAGGGGGGTTCCTACGAGCAGTACTTC

j_call: TRBJ2-3
clone_size: .
v_call: TRBV6-5
d_call: TRBD2
cdr3_aa: CASSPHGGATDTQYF
cdr3_nt: TGTGCCAGCAGTCCCCACGGGGGGGCCACAGATACGCAGTATTTT

j_call: TRBJ1-5
clone_size: .
v_call: TRBV7-6
d_call: .
cdr3_aa: CASSLVGFGEQPQHF
cdr3_nt: TGTGCCAGCAGCTTAGTCGGGTTTGGAGAGCAGCCCCAGCATTTT

j_call: TRBJ1-1
clone_size: .
v_call: TRBV11-2
d_call: .
cdr3_aa: CASSLGSGVEAFF
cdr3_nt: TGTGCCAGCAGCTTAGGTTCAGGCGTTGAAGCTTTCTTT

j_call: TRBJ1-6
clone_size: .
v_call: TRBV18
d_call: TRBD1
cdr3_aa: CASSIKEGANSPLHF
cdr3_nt: TGTGCCAGCTCAATCAAGGAGGGGGCGAATTCACCCCTCCACTTT

j_call: TRBJ1-5
clone_size: .
v_call: TRBV28
d_call: .
cdr3_aa: CASSDQRGFQPQHF
cdr3_nt: TGTGCCAGCAGTGATCAGAGGGGGTTTCAGCCCCAGCATTTT

j_call: TRBJ2-5
clone_size: .
v_call: TRBV5-4
d_call: .
cdr3_aa: CASSQPAGTTQYF
cdr3_nt: TGTGCCAGCAGCCAACCCGCCGGGACTACCCAGTACTTC

j_call: TRBJ2-3
clone_size: many
v_call: TRBV11-1
d_call: .
cdr3_aa: CASSLWRGGTDTQYF
cdr3_nt: TGTGCCAGCAGCTTATGGCGGGGAGGTACAGATACGCAGTATTTT

j_call: TRBJ1-1
clone_size: once
v_call: TRBV20-1
d_call: .
cdr3_aa: CSAQLMEKAFF
cdr3_nt: TGCAGTGCTCAACTCATGGAGAAAGCTTTCTTT

j_call: TRBJ2-1
clone_size: few
v_call: TRBV7-9
d_call: .
cdr3_aa: CASSVGQIRPSNEQFF
cdr3_nt: TGTGCCAGCAGCGTCGGACAAATTAGACCCTCCAATGAGCAGTTCTTC

j_call: TRBJ1-2
clone_size: once
v_call: TRBV7-6
d_call: .
cdr3_aa: CASSQPGSPWGYTF
cdr3_nt: TGTGCCAGCAGCCAACCAGGGTCCCCCTGGGGCTACACCTTC

j_call: TRBJ1-1
clone_size: .
v_call: TRBV11-3
d_call: .
cdr3_aa: CASSLDGQRPGTEAFF
cdr3_nt: TGTGCCAGCAGCTTAGACGGACAGCGACCGGGCACTGAAGCTTTCTTT

j_call: TRBJ1-2
clone_size: .
v_call: TRBV5-7
d_call: TRBD1
cdr3_aa: CASSSTRGNYGYTF
cdr3_nt: TGTGCCAGCAGCTCGACCAGGGGGAACTATGGCTACACCTTC

j_call: TRBJ1-6
clone_size: .
v_call: TRBV27
d_call: .
cdr3_aa: CASSLTVRFSSYNSPLHF
cdr3_nt: TGTGCCAGCAGTTTAACGGTTCGGTTTAGCTCCTATAATTCACCCCTCCACTTT

j_call: TRBJ2-5
clone_size: .
v_call: TRBV3-1/TRBV3-2
d_call: .
cdr3_aa: CASSQVREQETQYF
cdr3_nt: TGTGCCAGCAGCCAAGTAAGGGAGCAAGAGACCCAGTACTTC

j_call: TRBJ1-5
clone_size: .
v_call: TRBV12-3/TRBV12-4
d_call: .
cdr3_aa: CASSLSRETPQHF
cdr3_nt: TGTGCCAGCAGTTTGAGTCGCGAAACCCCCCAGCATTTT

j_call: TRBJ2-3
clone_size: .
v_call: TRBV27
d_call: TRBD2
cdr3_aa: CASSLSLAGKFQDTQYF
cdr3_nt: TGTGCCAGCAGTTTATCCCTAGCGGGAAAGTTTCAAGATACGCAGTATTTT

j_call: TRBJ2-1
clone_size: many
v_call: TRBV6-5
d_call: TRBD2
cdr3_aa: CASSFRSGKNNEQFF
cdr3_nt: TGTGCCAGCAGTTTCCGTAGCGGGAAGAACAATGAGCAGTTCTTC

j_call: TRBJ1-1
clone_size: .
v_call: TRBV6-1
d_call: TRBD1
cdr3_aa: CASSEPGQGNTEAFF
cdr3_nt: TGTGCCAGCAGTGAACCGGGACAGGGCAACACTGAAGCTTTCTTT

j_call: TRBJ2-3
clone_size: .
v_call: TRBV6-5
d_call: TRBD2
cdr3_aa: CAMSGVSTDTQYF
cdr3_nt: TGTGCTATGAGCGGGGTCAGCACAGATACGCAGTATTTT

j_call: TRBJ1-5
clone_size: .
v_call: TRBV6-2/TRBV6-3
d_call: .
cdr3_aa: CASSYAVQYNQPQHF
cdr3_nt: TGTGCCAGCAGTTACGCGGTCCAATACAATCAGCCCCAGCATTTT

j_call: TRBJ2-1
clone_size: .
v_call: TRBV4-2
d_call: .
cdr3_aa: CASSQGGDNEQFF
cdr3_nt: TGTGCCAGCAGCCAAGGAGGCGACAATGAGCAGTTCTTC

j_call: TRBJ1-1
clone_size: .
v_call: TRBV29-1
d_call: .
cdr3_aa: CSVDRGQSLNTEAFF
cdr3_nt: TGCAGCGTTGATAGAGGACAGTCTCTGAACACTGAAGCTTTCTTT

j_call: TRBJ2-1
clone_size: .
v_call: TRBV27
d_call: TRBD2
cdr3_aa: CASSALATSYPQFF
cdr3_nt: TGTGCCAGCAGTGCCTTGGCGACTAGCTACCCGCAGTTCTTC

j_call: TRBJ1-1
clone_size: .
v_call: TRBV29-1
d_call: .
cdr3_aa: CSASQAGNTEAFF
cdr3_nt: TGCAGCGCCTCGCAGGCTGGGAACACTGAAGCTTTCTTT

j_call: TRBJ1-2
clone_size: .
v_call: TRBV6-5
d_call: TRBD1
cdr3_aa: CASSPRTGTYGYTF
cdr3_nt: TGTGCCAGCAGCCCCCGGACAGGGACCTATGGCTACACCTTC

j_call: TRBJ1-1
clone_size: .
v_call: TRBV11-2
d_call: .
cdr3_aa: CASSLWEGKNTEAFF
cdr3_nt: TGTGCCAGCAGCTTATGGGAGGGAAAGAACACTGAAGCTTTCTTT

j_call: TRBJ2-3
clone_size: .
v_call: TRBV10-2
d_call: TRBD2
cdr3_aa: CASSAAGGTDTQYF
cdr3_nt: TGCGCCAGCAGTGCAGCGGGGGGCACAGATACGCAGTATTTT

j_call: TRBJ2-1
clone_size: .
v_call: TRBV9
d_call: TRBD2
cdr3_aa: CASNPTSGFYNEQFF
cdr3_nt: TGTGCCAGCAACCCGACTAGCGGATTCTACAATGAGCAGTTCTTC

j_call: TRBJ1-5
clone_size: .
v_call: TRBV12-3/TRBV12-4
d_call: .
cdr3_aa: CASTDSLNQPQHF
cdr3_nt: TGTGCCAGCACCGACAGCCTGAATCAGCCCCAGCATTTT

j_call: TRBJ2-3
clone_size: .
v_call: TRBV28
d_call: TRBD2
cdr3_aa: CASSRLAGVIDTQYF
cdr3_nt: TGTGCCAGCAGCAGACTAGCGGGAGTGATAGATACGCAGTATTTT

j_call: TRBJ1-3
clone_size: .
v_call: TRBV5-5
d_call: TRBD1
cdr3_aa: CASSFPGQGNTIYF
cdr3_nt: TGTGCCAGCAGCTTCCCGGGACAGGGAAACACCATATATTTT

j_call: TRBJ1-3
clone_size: medium-sized
v_call: TRBV7-2
d_call: TRBD1
cdr3_aa: CASSLATGAGNTIYF
cdr3_nt: TGTGCCAGCAGCTTAGCGACAGGGGCTGGAAACACCATATATTTT

j_call: TRBJ2-2
clone_size: few
v_call: TRBV5-4
d_call: .
cdr3_aa: CASSSDWTGELFF
cdr3_nt: TGTGCCAGCAGCTCTGACTGGACCGGGGAGCTGTTTTTT

j_call: TRBJ2-4
clone_size: .
v_call: TRBV10-3
d_call: .
cdr3_aa: CAISEGAGLNIQYF
cdr3_nt: TGTGCCATCAGTGAGGGGGCCGGGTTAAACATTCAGTACTTC